This T cell receptor beta chain is from a study of T-cell reconstitution after alpha-beta-depleted transplantation in children. V was pared by 7 bases and J by 2 bases, with 18 bases between. There are 16 residues in the CDR3. Germline V CDR1 and CDR2: DFQATT, SNEGSKA (reference sequence). Unique molecular identifiers featured in how the TCRbeta library was prepared. MiXCR, applied by TCRdb to the PCR reads, yields one record per CDR3 protein. The sample yields 200,000 to 250,000 distinct CDR3 sequences, 12% seen once. This clonotype turned up a few times. The rearrangement joins TRBV20-1 to TRBJ1-6; unclear D gene. The clonotype comes from a human donor who donated a stem cell graft to a child with acute lymphoblastic leukemia. The source material was PBMCs from the stem cell graft donor, sampled from the stem cell graft. The CDR3 DNA reads TGCAGTGTAAAATCCCCGGGTGTGACCTATAATTCACCCCTCCACTTT. This codes for CSVKSPGVTYNSPLHF.